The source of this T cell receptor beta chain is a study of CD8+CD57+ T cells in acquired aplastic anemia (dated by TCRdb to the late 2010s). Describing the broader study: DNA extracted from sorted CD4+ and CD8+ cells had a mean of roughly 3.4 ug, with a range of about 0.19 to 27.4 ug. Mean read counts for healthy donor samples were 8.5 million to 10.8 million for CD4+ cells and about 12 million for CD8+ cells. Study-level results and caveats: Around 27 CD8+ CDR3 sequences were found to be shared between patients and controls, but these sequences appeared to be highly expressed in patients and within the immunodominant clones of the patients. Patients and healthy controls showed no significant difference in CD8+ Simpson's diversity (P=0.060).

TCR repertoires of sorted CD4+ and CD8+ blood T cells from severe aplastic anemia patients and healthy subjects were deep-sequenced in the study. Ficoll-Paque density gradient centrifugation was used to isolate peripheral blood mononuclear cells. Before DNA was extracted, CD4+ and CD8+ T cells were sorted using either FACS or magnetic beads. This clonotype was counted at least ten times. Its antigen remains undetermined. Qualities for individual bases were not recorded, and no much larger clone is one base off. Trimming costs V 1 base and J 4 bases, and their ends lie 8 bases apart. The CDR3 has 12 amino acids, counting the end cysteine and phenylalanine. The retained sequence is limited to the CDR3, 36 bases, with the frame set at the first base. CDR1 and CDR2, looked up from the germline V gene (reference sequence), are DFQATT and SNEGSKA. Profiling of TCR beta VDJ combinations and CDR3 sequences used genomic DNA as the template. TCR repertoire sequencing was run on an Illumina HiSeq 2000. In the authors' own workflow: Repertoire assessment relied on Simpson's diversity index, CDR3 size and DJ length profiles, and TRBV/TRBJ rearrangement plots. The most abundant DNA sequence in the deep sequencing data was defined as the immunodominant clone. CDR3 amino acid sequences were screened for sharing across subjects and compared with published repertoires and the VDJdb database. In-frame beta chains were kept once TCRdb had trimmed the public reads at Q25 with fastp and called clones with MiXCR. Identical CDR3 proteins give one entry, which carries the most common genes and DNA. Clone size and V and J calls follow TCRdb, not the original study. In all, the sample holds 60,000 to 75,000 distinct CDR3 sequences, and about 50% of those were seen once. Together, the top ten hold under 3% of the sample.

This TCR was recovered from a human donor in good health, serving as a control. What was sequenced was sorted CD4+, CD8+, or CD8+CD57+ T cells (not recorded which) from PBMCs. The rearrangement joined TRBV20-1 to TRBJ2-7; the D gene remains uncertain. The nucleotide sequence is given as TGCAGTGCTAGAGGACACCTATACGAGCAGTACTTC. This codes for CSARGHLYEQYF.